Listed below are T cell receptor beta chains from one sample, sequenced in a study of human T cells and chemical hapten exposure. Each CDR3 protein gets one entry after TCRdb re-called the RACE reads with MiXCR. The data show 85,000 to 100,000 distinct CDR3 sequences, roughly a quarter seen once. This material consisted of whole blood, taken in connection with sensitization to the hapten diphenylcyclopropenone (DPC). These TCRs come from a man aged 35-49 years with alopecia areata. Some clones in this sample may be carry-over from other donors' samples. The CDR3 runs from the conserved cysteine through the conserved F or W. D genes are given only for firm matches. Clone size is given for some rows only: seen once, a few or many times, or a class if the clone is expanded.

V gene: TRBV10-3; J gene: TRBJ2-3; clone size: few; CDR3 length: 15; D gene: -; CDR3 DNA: TGTGCCATCAGTGAGGGGGACGGATACACAGATACGCAGTATTTT; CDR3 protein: CAISEGDGYTDTQYF
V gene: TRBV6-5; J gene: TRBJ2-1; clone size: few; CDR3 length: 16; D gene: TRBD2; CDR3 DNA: TGTGCCAGCAGTTACTTCCTAGCGGCCCCTCACCCCCAGCAGTTCTTC; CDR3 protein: CASSYFLAAPHPQQFF
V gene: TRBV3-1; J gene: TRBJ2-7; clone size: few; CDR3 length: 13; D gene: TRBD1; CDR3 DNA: TGTGCCAGCAGTCGACAGGGGGCCTCCGAGCAGTACTTC; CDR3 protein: CASSRQGASEQYF
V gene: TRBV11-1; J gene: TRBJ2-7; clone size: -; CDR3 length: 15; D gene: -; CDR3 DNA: TGTGCCAGCAGCGAGGAGGCGGGCGCCTCCTACGAGCAGTACTTC; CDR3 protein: CASSEEAGASYEQYF
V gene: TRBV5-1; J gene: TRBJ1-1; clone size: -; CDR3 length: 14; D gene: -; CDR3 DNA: TGCGCCAGCAGTTTCGAAGACAGGTACACTGAAGCTTTCTTT; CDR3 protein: CASSFEDRYTEAFF
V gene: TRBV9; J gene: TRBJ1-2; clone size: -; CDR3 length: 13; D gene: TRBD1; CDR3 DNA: TGTGCCAGCAGCGTAGAACAGGGGCAAGGCTACAACTTC; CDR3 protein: CASSVEQGQGYNF
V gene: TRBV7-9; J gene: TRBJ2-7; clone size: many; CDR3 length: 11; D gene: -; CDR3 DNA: TGTGCCAGCAGCCAGAGGGACGAGCAGTACTTC; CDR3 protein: CASSQRDEQYF
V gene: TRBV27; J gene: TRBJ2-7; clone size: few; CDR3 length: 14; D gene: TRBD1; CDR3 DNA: TGTGCCAGCAGTTCGGACAGGGGAGCCTACGAGCAGTACTTC; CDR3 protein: CASSSDRGAYEQYF
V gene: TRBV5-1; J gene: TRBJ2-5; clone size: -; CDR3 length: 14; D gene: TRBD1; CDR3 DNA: TGCGCCAGCAGCTTGAACAGGGGTGAAGAGACCCAGTACTTC; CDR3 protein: CASSLNRGEETQYF
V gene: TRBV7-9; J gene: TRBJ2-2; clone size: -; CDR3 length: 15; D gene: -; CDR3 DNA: TGTGCCAGCAGCTTAGTGGTTCCGAACACCGGGGAGCTGTTTTTT; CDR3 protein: CASSLVVPNTGELFF
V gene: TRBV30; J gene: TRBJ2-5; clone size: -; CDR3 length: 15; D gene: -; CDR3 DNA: TGTGCCTGGAGTGCTTTTTCTTTGGTTCAAGAGACCCAGTACTTC; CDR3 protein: CAWSAFSLVQETQYF
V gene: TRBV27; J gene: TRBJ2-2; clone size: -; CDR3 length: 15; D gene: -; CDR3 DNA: TGTGCCAGCAGTGCTCGGCAGGGTAGGACCGGGGAGCTGTTTTTT; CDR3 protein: CASSARQGRTGELFF
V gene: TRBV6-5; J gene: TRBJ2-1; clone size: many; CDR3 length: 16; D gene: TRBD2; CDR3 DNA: TGTGCCAGCACCCAAGGGGGACTAGACGGGGGCAATGAGCAGTTCTTC; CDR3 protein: CASTQGGLDGGNEQFF
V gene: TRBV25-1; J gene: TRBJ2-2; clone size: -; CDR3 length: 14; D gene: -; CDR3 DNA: TGTGCCAGCATTTGGCAGGGGAACACCGGGGAGCTGTTTTTT; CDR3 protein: CASIWQGNTGELFF
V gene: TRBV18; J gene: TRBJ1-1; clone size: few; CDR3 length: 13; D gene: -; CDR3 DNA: TGTGCCAGCTCACCACGGGTATTAACTGAAGCTTTCTTT; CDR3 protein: CASSPRVLTEAFF
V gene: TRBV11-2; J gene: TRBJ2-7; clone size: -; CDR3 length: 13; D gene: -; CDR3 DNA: TGTGCCAGCAGCTCGGGATCCCCTTCGGAGCAGTACTTC; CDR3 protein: CASSSGSPSEQYF
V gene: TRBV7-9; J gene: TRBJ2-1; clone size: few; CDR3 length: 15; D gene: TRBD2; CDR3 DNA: TGTGCCAGCAGCTTAGTTCCTAGCGGGACAAGTTGGCAGTTCTTC; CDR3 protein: CASSLVPSGTSWQFF
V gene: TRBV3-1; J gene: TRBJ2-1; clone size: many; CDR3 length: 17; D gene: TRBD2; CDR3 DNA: TGTGCCAGCAGCCAAGTCCGGACTAGCGGGGGAAGGGATGAGCAGTTCTTC; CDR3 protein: CASSQVRTSGGRDEQFF
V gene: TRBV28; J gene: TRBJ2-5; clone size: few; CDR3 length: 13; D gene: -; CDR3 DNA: TGTGCCAGCAGTGCCAAGTACCAAGAGACCCAGTACTTC; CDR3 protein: CASSAKYQETQYF
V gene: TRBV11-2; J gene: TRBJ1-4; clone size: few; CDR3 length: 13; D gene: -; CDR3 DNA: TGTGCCAGCACGGGACACCTTAATGAAAAACTGTTTTTT; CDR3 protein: CASTGHLNEKLFF
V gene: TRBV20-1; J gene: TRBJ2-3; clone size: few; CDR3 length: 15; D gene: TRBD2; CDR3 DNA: TGCAGTGCTAGAAAAGCGGGAGGGCCTGGGGATACGCAGTATTTT; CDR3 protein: CSARKAGGPGDTQYF
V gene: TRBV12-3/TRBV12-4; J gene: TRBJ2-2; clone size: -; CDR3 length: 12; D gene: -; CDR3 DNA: TGTGCCAGCACCCCGGAGACCGGGGAGCTGTTTTTT; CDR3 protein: CASTPETGELFF
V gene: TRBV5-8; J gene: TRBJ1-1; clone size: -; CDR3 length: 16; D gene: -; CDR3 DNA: TGTGCCAGCAGGAAGGGATCCGGGACACAGAACACTGAAGCTTTCTTT; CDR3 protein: CASRKGSGTQNTEAFF
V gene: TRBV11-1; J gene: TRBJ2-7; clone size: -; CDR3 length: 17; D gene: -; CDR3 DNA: TGTGCCAGCAGCTTAACCCAAGTTACCGACCGGGGCTACGAGCAGTACTTC; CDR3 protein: CASSLTQVTDRGYEQYF
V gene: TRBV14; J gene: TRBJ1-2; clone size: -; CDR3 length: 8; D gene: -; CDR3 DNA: TGTGTTGGCTATGGCTACACCTTC; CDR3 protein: CVGYGYTF
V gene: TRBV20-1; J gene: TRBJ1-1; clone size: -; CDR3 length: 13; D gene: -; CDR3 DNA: TGCAGTGCTAGAGGACCGTTGGACACTGAAGCTTTCTTT; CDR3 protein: CSARGPLDTEAFF
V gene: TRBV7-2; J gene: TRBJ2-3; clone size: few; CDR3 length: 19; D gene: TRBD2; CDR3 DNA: TGTGCCAGCAGCTTTACTAGCGGGAGTTGGTTTTCGGGGACAGATACGCAGTATTTT; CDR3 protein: CASSFTSGSWFSGTDTQYF
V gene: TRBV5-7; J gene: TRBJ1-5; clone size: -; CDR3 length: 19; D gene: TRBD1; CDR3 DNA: TGTGCCAGAAGACTATACCGGGACAGGGGTGACTATAGCAATCAGCCCCAGCATTTT; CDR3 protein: CARRLYRDRGDYSNQPQHF
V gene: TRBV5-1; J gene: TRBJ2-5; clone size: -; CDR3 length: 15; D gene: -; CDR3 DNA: TGCGCCAGCAGCCTGGGAGTACTAGACCAAGAGACCCAGTACTTC; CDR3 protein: CASSLGVLDQETQYF
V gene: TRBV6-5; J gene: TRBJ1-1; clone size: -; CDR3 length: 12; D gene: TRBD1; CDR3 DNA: TGTGCCAGCAGGATAAGACAGGGGGCGGCTTTCTTT; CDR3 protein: CASRIRQGAAFF
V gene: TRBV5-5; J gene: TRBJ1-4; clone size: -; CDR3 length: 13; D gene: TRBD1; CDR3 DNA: TGTGCCAGCAGCCCGTGGGGACAGTCAAAACTGTTTTTT; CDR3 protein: CASSPWGQSKLFF
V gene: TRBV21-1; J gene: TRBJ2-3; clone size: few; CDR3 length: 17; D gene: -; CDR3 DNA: TGTGCCAGCAGCAAAGCCCCCAGGGCAGCGAGCACAGATACGCAGTATTTT; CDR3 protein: CASSKAPRAASTDTQYF
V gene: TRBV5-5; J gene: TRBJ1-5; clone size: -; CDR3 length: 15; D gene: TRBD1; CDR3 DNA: TGTGCCAGCAGCGGGGGGACAGGGCGAGCTCAGCCCCAGCATTTT; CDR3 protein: CASSGGTGRAQPQHF
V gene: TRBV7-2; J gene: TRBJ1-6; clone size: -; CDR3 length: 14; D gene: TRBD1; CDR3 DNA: TGTGCCAGCAGGACAGGGGCGGGTAATTCACCCCTCCACTTT; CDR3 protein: CASRTGAGNSPLHF
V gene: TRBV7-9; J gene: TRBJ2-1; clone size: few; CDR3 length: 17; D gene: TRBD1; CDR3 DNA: TGTGCCAGCAGCTTGGGAGTGACAGGGACCTTCTACAATGAGCAGTTCTTC; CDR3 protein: CASSLGVTGTFYNEQFF
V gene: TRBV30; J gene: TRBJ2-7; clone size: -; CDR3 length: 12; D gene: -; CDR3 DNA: TGTGCCTGGAGTCCCCGATCAACGCTCCTGTACTTC; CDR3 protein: CAWSPRSTLLYF
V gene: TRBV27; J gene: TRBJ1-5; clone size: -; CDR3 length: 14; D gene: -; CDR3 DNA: TGTGCCAGCAGTTCTTGGGAGCAACATCAGCCCCAGCATTTT; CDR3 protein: CASSSWEQHQPQHF
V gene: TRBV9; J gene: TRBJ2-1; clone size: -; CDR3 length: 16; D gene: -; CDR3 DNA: TGTGCCAGCAGTCCTGTCAGGGGTAGCTCCTACAATGAGCAGTTCTTC; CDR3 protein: CASSPVRGSSYNEQFF
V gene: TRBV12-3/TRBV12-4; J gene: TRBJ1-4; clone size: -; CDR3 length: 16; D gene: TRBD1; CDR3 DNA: TGTGCCAGCAGTAGAAGACAGGGGGCCGCAGGTGAAAAACTGTTTTTT; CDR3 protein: CASSRRQGAAGEKLFF
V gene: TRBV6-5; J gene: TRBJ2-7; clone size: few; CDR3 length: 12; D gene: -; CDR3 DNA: TGTGCCAGCAGTATGGGGACGGTCGAGCAGTACTTC; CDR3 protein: CASSMGTVEQYF
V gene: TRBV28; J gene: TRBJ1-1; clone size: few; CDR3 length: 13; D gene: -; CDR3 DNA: TGTGCCAGCAGGACCGGGGGACGCACTGAAGCTTTCTTT; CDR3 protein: CASRTGGRTEAFF
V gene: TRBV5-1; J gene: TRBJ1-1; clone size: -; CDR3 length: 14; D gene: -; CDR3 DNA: TGCGCCAGCAGCTTGGCGGCAGGGAAAACTGAAGCTTTCTTT; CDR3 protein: CASSLAAGKTEAFF
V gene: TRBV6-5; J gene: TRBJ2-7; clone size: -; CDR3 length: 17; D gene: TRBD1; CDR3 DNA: TGTGCCAGCAGTTATCCTCTCCGGGACAGGGGCTACTACGAGCAGTACTTC; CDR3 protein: CASSYPLRDRGYYEQYF
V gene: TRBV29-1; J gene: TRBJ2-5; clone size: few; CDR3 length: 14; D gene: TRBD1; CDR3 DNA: TGCAGCGTTGAACCAGGGACAGGGGGGATAACCCAGTACTTC; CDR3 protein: CSVEPGTGGITQYF
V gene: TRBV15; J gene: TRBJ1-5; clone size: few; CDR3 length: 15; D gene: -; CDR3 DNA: TGTGCCACCAAGGGTCGGGGTTCGGGCAATCAGCCCCAGCATTTT; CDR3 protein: CATKGRGSGNQPQHF
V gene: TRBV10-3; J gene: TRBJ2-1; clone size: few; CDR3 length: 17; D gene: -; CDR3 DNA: TGTGCCATCAGTGAGTCGATGAGTACCGCGGTATACAATGAGCAGTTCTTC; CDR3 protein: CAISESMSTAVYNEQFF
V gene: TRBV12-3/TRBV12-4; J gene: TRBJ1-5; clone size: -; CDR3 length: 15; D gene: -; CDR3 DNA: TGTGCCAGCAGTCCCAACAGGGCGGAGGGACAGCCCCAGCATTTT; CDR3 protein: CASSPNRAEGQPQHF
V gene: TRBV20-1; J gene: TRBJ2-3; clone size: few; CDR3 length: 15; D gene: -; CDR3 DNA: TGCAGTGCTAGAGATGGAGCGCGTAGCACAGATACGCAGTATTTT; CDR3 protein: CSARDGARSTDTQYF
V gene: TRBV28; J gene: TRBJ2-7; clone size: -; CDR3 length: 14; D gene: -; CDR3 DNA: TGTGCCAGCAGCCTCACTGGAAACTCCTACGAGCAGTACTTC; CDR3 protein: CASSLTGNSYEQYF
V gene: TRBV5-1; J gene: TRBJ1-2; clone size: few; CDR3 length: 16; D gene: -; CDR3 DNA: TGCGCCAGCAGCTTGGCCGAGGGGGAAACGGGCTATGGCTACACCTTC; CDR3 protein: CASSLAEGETGYGYTF
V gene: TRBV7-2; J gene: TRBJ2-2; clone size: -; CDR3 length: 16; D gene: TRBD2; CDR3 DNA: TGTGCCAGCAGCTTAGGTAGCGGGAGTCGTACCGGGGAGCTGTTTTTT; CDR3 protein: CASSLGSGSRTGELFF
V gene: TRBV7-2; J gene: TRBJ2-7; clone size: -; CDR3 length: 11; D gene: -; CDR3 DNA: TGTGCCAGCAGCAACCACTACGAGCAGTACTTC; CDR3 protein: CASSNHYEQYF
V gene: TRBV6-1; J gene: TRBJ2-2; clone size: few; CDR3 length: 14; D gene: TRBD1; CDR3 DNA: TGTGCCAGCAGCCGACAGGGAGCGGTCGGGGAGCTGTTTTTT; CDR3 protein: CASSRQGAVGELFF
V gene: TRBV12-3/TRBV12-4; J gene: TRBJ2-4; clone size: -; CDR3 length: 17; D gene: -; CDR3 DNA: TGTGCCAGCAGTTTAGGATCTGGTACAGGGACCAAAAACATTCAGTACTTC; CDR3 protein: CASSLGSGTGTKNIQYF
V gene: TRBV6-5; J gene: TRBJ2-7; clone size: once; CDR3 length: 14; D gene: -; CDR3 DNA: TGTGCCAGCTCCGTACGGCGGGCCGGATACGAGCAGTACTTC; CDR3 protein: CASSVRRAGYEQYF